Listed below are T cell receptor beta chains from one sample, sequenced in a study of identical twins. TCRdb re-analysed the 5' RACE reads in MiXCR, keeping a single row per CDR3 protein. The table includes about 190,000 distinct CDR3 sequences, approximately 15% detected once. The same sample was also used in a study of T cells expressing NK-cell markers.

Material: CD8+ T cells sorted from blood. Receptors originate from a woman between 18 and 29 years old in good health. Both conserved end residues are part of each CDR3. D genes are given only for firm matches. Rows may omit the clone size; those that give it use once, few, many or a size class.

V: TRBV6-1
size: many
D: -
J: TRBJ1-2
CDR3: CASSVQGGVDGYTF
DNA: TGTGCCAGCAGTGTGCAAGGGGGTGTTGATGGCTACACCTTC

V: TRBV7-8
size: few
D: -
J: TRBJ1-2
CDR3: CASSPSEGWPSEGYTF
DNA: TGTGCCAGCAGCCCCTCCGAAGGTTGGCCCTCTGAAGGCTACACCTTC

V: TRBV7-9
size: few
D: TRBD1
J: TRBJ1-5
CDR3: CASSPSDRDIAPQHF
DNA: TGTGCCAGCAGCCCATCAGACAGGGACATTGCGCCCCAGCATTTT

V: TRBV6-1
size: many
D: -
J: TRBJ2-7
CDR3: CASSIIEEPGVYEQYF
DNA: TGTGCCAGCAGCATCATCGAGGAGCCCGGAGTGTACGAGCAGTACTTC

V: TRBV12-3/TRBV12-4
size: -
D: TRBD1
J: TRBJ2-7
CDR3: CASSPRPGTVFREQYF
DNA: TGTGCCAGCAGTCCCAGGCCCGGGACAGTATTCCGCGAGCAGTACTTC

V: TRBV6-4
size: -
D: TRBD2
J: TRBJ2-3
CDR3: CASSDSASGSPRPDTQYF
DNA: TGTGCCAGCAGTGACTCGGCTAGCGGGAGCCCTAGGCCAGATACGCAGTATTTT

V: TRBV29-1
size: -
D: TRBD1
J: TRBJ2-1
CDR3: CSVVTGGSSYNEQFF
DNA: TGCAGCGTAGTGACAGGGGGAAGCTCCTACAATGAGCAGTTCTTC

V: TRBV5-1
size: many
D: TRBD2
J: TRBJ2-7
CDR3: CASSYLSGTYEQYF
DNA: TGCGCCAGCAGCTACCTTAGCGGGACCTACGAGCAGTACTTC

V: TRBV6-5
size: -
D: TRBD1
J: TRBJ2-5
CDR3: CASSSPSRTGEETQYF
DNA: TGTGCCAGCAGTTCCCCGAGTCGGACAGGGGAAGAGACCCAGTACTTC

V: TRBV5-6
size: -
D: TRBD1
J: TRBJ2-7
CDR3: CASSFGTGVVNEQYF
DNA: TGTGCCAGCAGCTTCGGGACAGGGGTTGTTAACGAGCAGTACTTC

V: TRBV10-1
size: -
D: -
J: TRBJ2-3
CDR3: CASSDDRLADTQYF
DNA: TGCGCCAGCAGTGACGACCGCTTGGCAGATACGCAGTATTTT

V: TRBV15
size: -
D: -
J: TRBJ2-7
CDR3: CATSRGRGAHEQYF
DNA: TGTGCCACCAGCCGAGGCCGGGGGGCCCACGAGCAGTACTTC

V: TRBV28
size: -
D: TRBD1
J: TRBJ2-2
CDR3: CASSFNRGTGELFF
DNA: TGTGCCAGCAGTTTCAACAGGGGCACCGGGGAGCTGTTTTTT

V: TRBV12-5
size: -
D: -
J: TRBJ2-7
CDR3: CASGESRSYEQYF
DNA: TGTGCTAGTGGGGAATCCCGCTCCTACGAGCAGTACTTC

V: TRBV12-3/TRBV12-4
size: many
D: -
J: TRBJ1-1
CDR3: CASVDSWTEAFF
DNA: TGTGCCAGCGTCGACAGTTGGACTGAAGCTTTCTTT

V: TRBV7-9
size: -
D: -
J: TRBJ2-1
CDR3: CASISGGYNEQFF
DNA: TGTGCCAGCATTTCTGGAGGCTACAATGAGCAGTTCTTC

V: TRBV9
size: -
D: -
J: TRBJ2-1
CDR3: CASSASGQTSYNEQFF
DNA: TGTGCCAGCTCGGCGTCCGGACAGACCTCCTACAATGAGCAGTTCTTC

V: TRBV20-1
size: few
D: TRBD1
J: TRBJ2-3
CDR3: CSARGVGTGKRDTQYF
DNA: TGCAGTGCTAGAGGGGTGGGGACAGGGAAGAGGGATACGCAGTATTTT